The clone carrying this T cell receptor (beta chain) was seen ten or more times. Its antigen remains unidentified. Generation of TCR cDNA used 5'RACE template switching (which added a universal primer site and UMIs). TCRdb ran MiXCR on the 5' RACE reads and lists one entry per CDR3 protein. The sample contains more than 200,000 distinct CDR3 sequences, roughly 4% of which appear only once. The germline CDR1 and CDR2 sequences are SGHTA and FQGNSA. V dropped 6 bases and J dropped 1 base, with 7 bases sitting between them. The length of the CDR3 is 13 residues. This record belongs to a study of T cells after yellow fever vaccination. Study findings and constraints: Post-booster repertoires again held most primary-vaccination clones (about 96% CD4, 75% to 90% CD8). It was a small share of clonotypes that appeared in both CD4 and CD8 compartments. FACS-sorted repertoires might harbor abundant contaminating clonotypes from the bulk population.

This sample comprised PBMCs, obtained 15 days after the yellow fever booster vaccination. The genes are TRBV7-2 and TRBJ1-5; D not resolved. This TCR derives from a man aged 18 to 30 who received the YFV17D yellow fever vaccine. The CDR3 DNA reads as TGTGCCAGCAGTCTTCGGAGCAATCAGCCCCAGCATTTT. Residues: CASSLRSNQPQHF.